The 21 T cell receptor beta chains given below trace back to one sample, sequenced in a study of T-cell reconstitution after alpha-beta-depleted transplantation in children. Library preparation (for TCRbeta) was performed with unique molecular identifiers. TCRdb reanalysed the PCR reads using MiXCR and keeps one entry per CDR3 protein. The sample gives about 980,000 distinct CDR3 sequences, about 31% of which show up once; roughly 31% is in the top ten. The sequenced sample was PBMCs, mostly from graft donor cells, obtained 360 days after TCRalphabeta/CD19-depleted stem cell transplant. These receptors originate from a boy under two years old who had a stem cell transplant for SCID, so the T cells may come from the graft donor.

The V gene is TRBV7-9, the J gene TRBJ2-5; no firm D call. The CDR3 contains 15 residues. CDR1 is SEHNR and CDR2 is FQNEAQ in the germline V gene (reference sequence). V lost 2 bases and J lost 1, with 11 bases in between. The CDR3 region has the DNA TGTGCCAGCAGCTTATTTGCTACACCCCAAGAGACCCAGTACTTC. Protein product: CASSLFATPQETQYF.

The chain links TRBV7-9 to TRBJ2-5; D unclear. CDR3 length: 14 amino acids. CDR1 and CDR2 from the germline V gene are SEHNR and FQNEAQ (reference sequence). V was shortened by 3 bases and J by 5 bases, with 13 bases between the two germline ends. In DNA, the CDR3 is TGTGCCAGCAGCTTCCTAGAGTTTGGGGAGACCCAGTACTTC. Protein sequence: CASSFLEFGETQYF.

The chain combines TRBV7-2 with TRBJ2-1; the D is unclear. Germline CDR1 is SGHTA and CDR2 is FQGNSA. V was cut by 1 base and J by 10 bases, with 14 bases left in between. The CDR3 contains 14 residues. CDR3 region: CASSLEARTGEQFF. DNA of the CDR3: TGTGCCAGCAGCTTAGAGGCCCGCACCGGGGAGCAGTTCTTC.

The rearrangement joins TRBV20-1 to TRBJ1-5, with unresolved D. The V and J ends lost 0 bases and 0 bases respectively, with 9 bases between them. Per the germline V gene, CDR1 is DFQATT and CDR2 is SNEGSKA (reference sequence). This CDR3 has 15 amino acids. CDR3 DNA sequence: TGCAGTGCTAGAGATGCCGGTTATAGCAATCAGCCCCAGCATTTT. Amino acid sequence: CSARDAGYSNQPQHF.

The CDR3 DNA sequence: TGTGCCAGCTCACCACTCCCAGCGGGGGTGAATGAGCAGTTCTTC. It yields the protein CASSPLPAGVNEQFF. The V and J genes are TRBV18 and TRBJ2-1, with 8 positions matching TRBD2. In germline, CDR1 is KGHSH, CDR2 LQKENI. V shed 1 base, J shed 7 bases, and the junction held 6 bases outside the gene matches. The CDR3 runs to 15 residues.

This chain connects TRBV29-1 to TRBJ2-4; TRBD1 agrees at 7 bases. This CDR3 contains 15 residues. CDR1 and CDR2 (germline): SQVTM, ANQGSEA. With 7 bases clipped from V and 0 bases from J, the junction kept 9 bases outside the gene matches. The CDR3 sequence: CSARGQGLAKNIQYF. The CDR3 nucleotides read TGCAGCGCGAGGGGGCAGGGTCTAGCCAAAAACATTCAGTACTTC. The complete variable domain, with remaining parts taken from reference TRBV29-1 and TRBJ2-4, reads SAVISQKPSRDICQRGTSLTIQCQVDSQVTMMFWYRQQPGQSLTLIATANQGSEATYESGFVIDKFPISRPNLTFSTLTVSNMSPEDSSIYLCSARGQGLAKNIQYFGAGTRLSVL.

V gene TRBV12-3 or TRBV12-4 combines with J gene TRBJ1-1; D remains unclear. The CDR3 covers 14 residues. V lost 3 bases and J lost 1, with 9 bases in between. CDR3 nucleotide sequence: TGTGCCAGCAGTTTTCCCCTCAGGAACACTGAAGCTTTCTTT. As protein: CASSFPLRNTEAFF.

Ten or more counts support this clonotype. The chain uses TRBV7-2 and TRBJ2-2; no reliable D call. Germline CDR1 SGHTA, CDR2 FQGNSA. V shed 2 bases and J shed 1 base, with 2 bases lying between them. The CDR3 length is 13 residues. Written as DNA, the CDR3 is TGTGCCAGCAGCTTACTGAACACCGGGGAGCTGTTTTTT. It specifies CASSLLNTGELFF.

The rearrangement uses TRBV12-3 or TRBV12-4 and TRBJ2-7; 7 nucleotides line up with TRBD1. Unmatched junction bases numbered 5, after V lost 4 bases and J lost 2 bases. This CDR3 is 14 amino acids long. The CDR3 is CASSSTGLTYEQYF. The CDR3 bases are TGTGCCAGCAGTTCGACAGGGTTGACCTACGAGCAGTACTTC.

This clonotype showed up just a few times. The V and J genes are TRBV29-1 and TRBJ1-1; 7 bases map to TRBD1. Per the germline V gene, CDR1 is SQVTM and CDR2 is ANQGSEA. V lost 8 bases and J lost 1; bases outside the gene matches: 7. The CDR3 has 13 residues. In DNA form, the CDR3 reads TGCAGCCCCGAAACAGGGGAGAACACTGAAGCTTTCTTT. It encodes CSPETGENTEAFF.

This clonotype occurred a few times. The chain couples TRBV9 to TRBJ2-5; weak D call: TRBD2 (5 bases). The CDR3 is made up of 14 amino acids. CDR1 is SGDLS and CDR2 is YYNGEE in the germline V gene. V lost 2 bases to trimming and J lost 5 bases, with 13 bases between them. The CDR3 spells CASSVGLNGETQYF. CDR3 nucleotide sequence: TGTGCCAGCAGCGTCGGACTGAACGGGGAGACCCAGTACTTC.

In this sample, this clonotype turned up a few times. The CDR3 loop is CASSLGQGRAYNEQFF. CDR3 DNA: TGTGCCAGCAGCTTAGGGCAGGGGAGGGCCTACAATGAGCAGTTCTTC. The V call is TRBV7-9, the J call TRBJ2-1; TRBD2 might be the D (7 bases). Trimming took 1 base from V and 2 from J, leaving 12 bases between them. Germline lookup yields CDR1 SEHNR and CDR2 FQNEAQ (reference sequence). The CDR3 loop spans 16 amino acids.

This clonotype was observed a handful of times. V is TRBV20-1 and J is TRBJ2-3; the match to TRBD2 covers 9 bases. Germline V CDR1 and CDR2: DFQATT, SNEGSKA (reference sequence). The CDR3 is 15 amino acids. Trimming removed 4 bases from V and 2 bases from J; junction bases left unmatched: 7. The CDR3: CSATETSGSTDTQYF. In nucleotides, the CDR3 is TGCAGTGCTACGGAGACTAGCGGATCCACAGATACGCAGTATTTT.

This clonotype was seen a handful of times. The CDR3 here is CAISPGQPDEKLFF. The CDR3 bases are TGTGCCATCAGCCCGGGACAGCCAGATGAAAAACTGTTTTTT. The V gene is TRBV10-3, the J gene TRBJ1-4; 7 bases fit TRBD1. CDR1 is ENHRY and CDR2 is SYGVKD in the germline V gene. V shed 6 bases, J shed 6 bases, and the junction held 7 bases outside the gene matches. The length of the CDR3 is 14 residues.

The chain recombines TRBV12-3 or TRBV12-4 with TRBJ2-3, with TRBD2 as a possible D gene (5 bases). V was shortened by 3 bases and J by 2 bases, with 15 bases between the two germline ends. The CDR3 contains 16 residues. The CDR3 reads CASSFRLAPYTDTQYF. Here the CDR3 DNA reads TGTGCCAGCAGTTTTAGGCTAGCCCCCTACACAGATACGCAGTATTTT.

There are a few counts of this clonotype. The chain employs TRBV18 and TRBJ1-2; D is possibly TRBD1 (5 bases). This CDR3 contains 14 residues. V was shortened by 5 bases and J by 3 bases, with 13 bases between the two germline ends. Germline V gene lookup returns CDR1 KGHSH and CDR2 LQKENI. CDR3: CASSAGTDHYGYTF. The CDR3 nucleotides read TGTGCCAGCTCAGCCGGGACGGATCACTATGGCTACACCTTC.

The V call is TRBV7-9, the J call TRBJ2-2; D might be TRBD1 (5 bases). CDR1 and CDR2 (germline): SEHNR, FQNEAQ (reference sequence). The CDR3 loop spans 16 amino acids. V was cut by 5 bases and J by 1 base, with 14 bases left in between. CDR3 bases: TGTGCCAGCAGCCCTGGGGCAGCAGAGAACACCGGGGAGCTGTTTTTT. Protein sequence: CASSPGAAENTGELFF.

In this sample, this clonotype turned up many times. At one of its ends the junction is not consistent with the germline gene, which may arise from a read error. This chain connects TRBV5-1 to TRBJ2-5; 8 nucleotides align to TRBD1. The length of the CDR3 is 13 residues. Germline CDR1 is SGHRS and CDR2 is YFSETQ. The CDR3 DNA reads as TGTGCCAGCAGCCCCGACAGGGGTGAGACCCAGTACTTC. It yields the protein CASSPDRGETQYF.

Remarks on this clonotype: No conserved phenylalanine or tryptophan is present at the end of the CDR3, so a read error is the likely explanation. The CDR3 protein is CSVIAGRIYEQYY. The CDR3 DNA follows: TGCAGCGTTATTGCAGGGCGGATCTACGAGCAGTACTAC. The chain joins TRBV29-1 to TRBJ2-7, with D perhaps matching TRBD1 (5 bases). Germline V lookup: CDR1 SQVTM, CDR2 ANQGSEA. The ends were cut back, 5 bases at V and 3 bases at J, with 14 bases in the middle. The CDR3 is 13 amino acids.

The chain uses TRBV6-1 and TRBJ2-1; 11 bases are shared with TRBD1. CDR1 and CDR2 from the germline V gene are MNHNS and SASEGT. This CDR3 contains 13 residues. The J segment lost 7 bases and the V segment lost 10 bases, leaving 6 bases of the junction unmatched. CDR3 nucleotide sequence: TGTGCCACCCGGACAGGGGGCGGGAATGAGCAGTTCTTC. Protein product: CATRTGGGNEQFF.

The chain recombines TRBV7-3 with TRBJ2-1; 11 bases fit TRBD2. V trimming: 5 bases; J trimming: 9 bases; junction bases outside the gene matches: 15. The germline V gene encodes CDR1 SGHTA and CDR2 FQGTGA. There are 17 residues in the CDR3. In nucleotides, the CDR3 is TGTGCCAGCAGCCCGTTTGGAGTAGCGGGGGGGCCCCCTGAGCAGTTCTTC. Its protein product is CASSPFGVAGGPPEQFF.